The 12 T cell receptor beta chains in this list originate from one sample, sequenced in a study of tumor and adjacent non-tumor tissue in lung cancer. TCRbeta libraries were built with three rounds of nested PCR, modified from ARM-PCR. TCRdb redid the calling of the multiplex PCR reads with MiXCR, one entry per CDR3 protein. The data contain fewer than 100,000 distinct CDR3 sequences, over 55% of them seen just once; the ten biggest clones take up about a tenth. The template was RNA from unsorted bulk tissue. The material sequenced was lung tumor tissue. These receptor sequences come from a woman aged 40 to 50 with non-small cell lung cancer.

This clonotype was observed many times. The chain has TRBV12-3 or TRBV12-4 and TRBJ1-2; TRBD1 matches 8 bases. V lost 6 bases to trimming and J lost 6 bases; unmatched junction nucleotides: 12. This CDR3 has 15 amino acids. The CDR3 bases are TGTGCCAGCAGACCCGGGACAGGACTTGGGAATGGCTACACCTTC. Translating it yields CASRPGTGLGNGYTF.

This clonotype came up a few times. Germline is not matched at one junction end, which may reflect a read error. The J gene is TRBJ2-5, the V gene TRBV6-2 or TRBV6-3, with D unclear. The germline gives CDR1 MNHEY, CDR2 SVGEGT. The CDR3 runs 15 residues. The CDR3 reads CANSAGALSQETQYF. CDR3 sequence (DNA): TGTGCCAACAGTGCAGGCGCCTTGTCCCAAGAGACCCAGTACTTC.

This clonotype has a count of ten or more. The chain has TRBV13 and TRBJ2-5; 7 nucleotides agree with TRBD2. The V and J ends lost 1 base and 4 bases, in that order; junction bases with no gene match: 3. The CDR3 spans 14 residues. Germline V lookup: CDR1 PRHDT, CDR2 FYEKMQ (reference sequence). CDR3 DNA sequence: TGTGCCAGCAGCTTAGAGGCGGGAGCAGAGACCCAGTACTTC. This codes for CASSLEAGAETQYF.

The chain employs TRBV29-1 and TRBJ2-7, with TRBD2 matching 8 bases. The V segment lost 4 bases and the J segment 3 bases; nucleotides outside the gene matches: 8. The CDR3 loop spans 14 amino acids. Germline assignment: CDR1 SQVTM and CDR2 ANQGSEA. CDR3 region: CSVVVSGKFYEQYF. In nucleotides, the CDR3 is TGCAGCGTTGTAGTTAGCGGGAAGTTCTACGAGCAGTACTTC.

A note on this clonotype: A much larger clone lies one base from this, so it may be a read error. V gene TRBV7-2 combines with J gene TRBJ2-1, with TRBD2 identical over 13 bases. CDR1 is SGHTA, CDR2 FQGNSA, per germline. This CDR3 has 18 residues. The CDR3 spells CASSLELAGGPGNNGQFF. The DNA of the CDR3 is TGTGCCAGCAGCTTAGAACTAGCGGGAGGGCCAGGGAACAATGGGCAGTTCTTC. Variable domain in full (rest from reference TRBV7-2 and TRBJ2-1): GAGVSQSPSNKVTEKGKDVELRCDPISGHTALYWYRQSLGQGLEFLIYFQGNSAPDKSGLPSDRFSAERTGGSVSTLTIQRTQQEDSAVYLCASSLELAGGPGNNGQFFGPGTRLTVL.

This clonotype was found many times. This sequence joins TRBV6-5 and TRBJ1-1; D may be TRBD1 (5 bases). The CDR3 has 15 residues. Germline V CDR1 and CDR2: MNHEY, SVGAGI. The V gene lost 5 bases and the J gene lost 4 bases, with 17 bases spanning the gap. CDR3 in amino acids: CASSGQGGGGTEAFF. CDR3 nucleotides: TGTGCCAGCAGTGGCCAGGGTGGTGGCGGCACTGAAGCTTTCTTT.

There are a few counts of this clonotype. The chain employs TRBV10-3 and TRBJ2-3; D ambiguous. Germline CDR1 and CDR2: ENHRY and SYGVKD. With 7 bases removed from V and 2 bases from J, the gap between germline ends came to 4 bases. The length of the CDR3 is 11 residues. CDR3 in DNA: TGTGCCATCACCTCCACAGATACGCAGTATTTT. Translated: CAITSTDTQYF.

The V and J genes are TRBV12-3 or TRBV12-4 and TRBJ1-2; 7 bases agree with TRBD1. This CDR3 comprises 14 residues. With V trimmed by 9 bases and J by 8 bases, 15 bases remained unmatched. CDR3 protein: CASSGLSRGRGYTF. The CDR3 DNA reads as TGTGCCAGTAGTGGGCTTAGCAGGGGGAGAGGCTACACCTTC.

This clonotype was counted at least ten times. The chain carries TRBV6-1 and TRBJ2-1; tentative D call: TRBD1 (6 bases). The CDR3 is made up of 15 amino acids. CDR1 and CDR2 from the germline V gene are MNHNS and SASEGT. Trimming removed 10 bases from V and 2 bases from J, with 18 bases in between. In nucleotides, the CDR3 is TGTGCCATCCGCGCGACAGGACCTACCTACAATGAGCAGTTCTTC. This translates into CAIRATGPTYNEQFF.

The V and J genes are TRBV5-4 and TRBJ2-7; D is perhaps TRBD2 (5 bases). This CDR3 spans 14 amino acids. Germline CDR1 SGHNT, CDR2 YYREEE (reference sequence). V lost 6 bases, J lost 3 bases, and 16 bases lay in between. The CDR3 region has the DNA TGTGCCAGCAACCGACGCGGGCCCGTCTACGAGCAGTACTTC. Amino acids: CASNRRGPVYEQYF.

A word on this clonotype: At one of its ends the junction is not consistent with the germline gene, which may arise from a read error. The chain recombines TRBV11-2 with TRBJ2-7; D gene unclear. Germline V gives CDR1 SGHAT, CDR2 FQNNGV. The CDR3 length is 15 residues. The CDR3 nucleotides read TGTGACAGCAGCTTAGATCCCCCGAGGTCCTATGAGCAGTACTTC. Translated, it gives CDSSLDPPRSYEQYF. The full variable domain, completed using reference TRBV11-2 and TRBJ2-7, is EAGVAQSPRYKIIEKRQSVAFWCNPISGHATLYWYQQILGQGPKLLIQFQNNGVVDDSQLPKDRFSAERLKGVDSTLKIQPAKLEDSAVYLCDSSLDPPRSYEQYFGPGTRLTVT.

On this clonotype: Germline is not matched at one junction end, which may reflect a read error. The chain joins TRBV5-1 to TRBJ1-6, with a possible D match to TRBD1 (5 bases). Looked up from germline, CDR1 is SGHRS and CDR2 is YFSETQ. The CDR3 extends over 15 amino acids. CDR3 sequence: CASTLEGAKESPLHF. The DNA for the CDR3 is TGCGCCAGCACCTTGGAAGGGGCGAAGGAATCACCACTCCACTTT.